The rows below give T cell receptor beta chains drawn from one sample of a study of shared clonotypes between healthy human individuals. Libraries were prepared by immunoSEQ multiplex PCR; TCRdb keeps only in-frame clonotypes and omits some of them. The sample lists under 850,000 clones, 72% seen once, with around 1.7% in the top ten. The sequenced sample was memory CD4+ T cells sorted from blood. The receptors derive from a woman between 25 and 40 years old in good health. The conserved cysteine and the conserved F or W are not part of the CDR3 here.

ASSRQGGTEAF TRBJ1-1 TRBV5-1 11
ASMEFSRRAEAF TRBJ1-1 TRBV10-2 12
AISESNTGRRETQY TRBJ2-5 TRBV10-3 14
ASRPGQGTGPQH TRBJ1-5 TRBV27 12
ASSSYPSRAGGDNEQF TRBJ2-1 TRBV7-9 16
ASSPQGTGMSNYGYT TRBJ1-2 TRBV19 15
ASSRRTGGPGSRTEAF TRBJ1-1 TRBV11-2 16
ASSGRGSNEKLF TRBJ1-4 TRBV5-1 12
ASSLRGQNTEAF TRBJ1-1 TRBV28 12
SVERGQGETQY TRBJ2-5 TRBV29-1 11
ASSIIAGGRHEQY NA TRBV19 13
ASRLPGQGSYEQY TRBJ2-7 TRBV28 13
AWSKGAKGTEAF TRBJ1-1 TRBV30 12
ARRTGTTYEQY TRBJ2-7 TRBV12-1 11